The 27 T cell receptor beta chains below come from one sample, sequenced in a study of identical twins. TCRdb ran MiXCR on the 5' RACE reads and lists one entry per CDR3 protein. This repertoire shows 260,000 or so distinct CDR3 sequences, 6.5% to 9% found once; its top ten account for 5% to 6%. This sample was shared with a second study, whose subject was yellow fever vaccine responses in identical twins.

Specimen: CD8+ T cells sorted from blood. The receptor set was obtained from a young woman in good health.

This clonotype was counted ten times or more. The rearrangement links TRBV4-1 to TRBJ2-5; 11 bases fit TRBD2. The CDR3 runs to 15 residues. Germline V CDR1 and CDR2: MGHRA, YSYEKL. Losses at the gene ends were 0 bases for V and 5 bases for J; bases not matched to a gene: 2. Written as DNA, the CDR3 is TGCGCCAGCAGCCAAGATCCTAGCGGGGGGGAGACCCAGTACTTC. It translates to CASSQDPSGGETQYF.

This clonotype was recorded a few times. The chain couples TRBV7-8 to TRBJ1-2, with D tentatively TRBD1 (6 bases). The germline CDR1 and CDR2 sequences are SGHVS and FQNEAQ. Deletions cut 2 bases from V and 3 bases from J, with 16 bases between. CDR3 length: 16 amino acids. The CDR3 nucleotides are TGTGCCAGCAGCTTAAGGCCTCAGGGGTGGTACTATGGCTACACCTTC. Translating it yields CASSLRPQGWYYGYTF.

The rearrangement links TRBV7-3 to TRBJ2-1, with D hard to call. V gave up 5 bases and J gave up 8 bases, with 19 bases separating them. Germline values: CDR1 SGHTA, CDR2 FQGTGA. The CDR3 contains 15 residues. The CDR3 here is CASSDGSRPYYEQFF. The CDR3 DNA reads TGTGCCAGCAGCGATGGAAGTCGGCCATACTATGAGCAGTTCTTC.

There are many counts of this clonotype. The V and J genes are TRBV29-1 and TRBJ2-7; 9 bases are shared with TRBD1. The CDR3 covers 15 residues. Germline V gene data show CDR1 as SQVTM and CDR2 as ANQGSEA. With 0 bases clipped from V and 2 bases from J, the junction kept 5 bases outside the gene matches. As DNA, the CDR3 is TGCAGCGTTGAAGACCAGGACAGGGGCCCCTACGAGCAGTACTTC. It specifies CSVEDQDRGPYEQYF.

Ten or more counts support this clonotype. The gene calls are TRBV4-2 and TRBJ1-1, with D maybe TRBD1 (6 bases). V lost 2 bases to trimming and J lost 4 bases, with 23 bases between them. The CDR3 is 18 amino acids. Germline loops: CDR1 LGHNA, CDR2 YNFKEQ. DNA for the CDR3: TGTGCCAGCAGCCAAACGACCGGGACACTCCTTTTTGGCACTGAAGCTTTCTTT. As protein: CASSQTTGTLLFGTEAFF.

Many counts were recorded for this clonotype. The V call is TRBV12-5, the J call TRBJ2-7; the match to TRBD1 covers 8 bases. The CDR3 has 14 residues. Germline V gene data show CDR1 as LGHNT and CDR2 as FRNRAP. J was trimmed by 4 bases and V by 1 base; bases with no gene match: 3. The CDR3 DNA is TGTGCTAGTGGTTTGGACAGGGGGGCTTACGAGCAGTACTTC. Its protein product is CASGLDRGAYEQYF. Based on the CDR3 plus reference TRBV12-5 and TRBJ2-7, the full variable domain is DARVTQTPRHKVTEMGQEVTMRCQPILGHNTVFWYRQTMMQGLELLAYFRNRAPLDDSGMPKDRFSAEMPDATLATLKIQPSEPRDSAVYFCASGLDRGAYEQYFGPGTRLTVT.

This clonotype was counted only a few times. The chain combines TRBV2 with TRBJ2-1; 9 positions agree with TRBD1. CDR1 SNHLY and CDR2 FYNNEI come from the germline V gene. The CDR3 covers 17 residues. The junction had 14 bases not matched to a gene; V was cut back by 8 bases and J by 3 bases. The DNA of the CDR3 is TGTGCCAGCGGCCAGACAGGGGCGGGACAGGGCTACAATGAGCAGTTCTTC. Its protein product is CASGQTGAGQGYNEQFF.

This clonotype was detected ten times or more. For the CDR3, the DNA is TGTGCCAGCAGTTTGGGACAGGGATTATACTATGGCTACACCTTC. Its protein is CASSLGQGLYYGYTF. The V and J genes are TRBV12-3 or TRBV12-4 and TRBJ1-2, with 9 bases that match TRBD1. The J segment lost 3 bases and the V segment lost 3 bases, leaving 5 bases of the junction unmatched. The CDR3 runs 15 residues.

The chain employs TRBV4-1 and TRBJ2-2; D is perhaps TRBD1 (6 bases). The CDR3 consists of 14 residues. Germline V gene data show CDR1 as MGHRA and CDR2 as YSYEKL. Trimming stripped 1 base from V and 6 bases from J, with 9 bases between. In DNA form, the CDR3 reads TGCGCCAGCAGCCAAGTGCAGGGGTCCGGGGAGCTGTTTTTT. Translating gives CASSQVQGSGELFF.

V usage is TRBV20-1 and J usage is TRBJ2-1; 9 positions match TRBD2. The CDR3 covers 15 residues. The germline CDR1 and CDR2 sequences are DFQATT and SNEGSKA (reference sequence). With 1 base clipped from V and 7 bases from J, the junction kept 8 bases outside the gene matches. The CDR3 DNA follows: TGCAGTGCTAGAGTAAGGAGCGGGGGGTGGAATGAGCAGTTCTTC. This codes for CSARVRSGGWNEQFF.

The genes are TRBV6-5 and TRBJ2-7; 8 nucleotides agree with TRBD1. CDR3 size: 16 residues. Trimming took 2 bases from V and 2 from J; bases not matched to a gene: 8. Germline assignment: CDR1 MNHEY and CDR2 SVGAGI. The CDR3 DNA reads TGTGCCAGCAGTTACCTCCGGGACAGGACTCCCTACGAGCAGTACTTC. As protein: CASSYLRDRTPYEQYF.

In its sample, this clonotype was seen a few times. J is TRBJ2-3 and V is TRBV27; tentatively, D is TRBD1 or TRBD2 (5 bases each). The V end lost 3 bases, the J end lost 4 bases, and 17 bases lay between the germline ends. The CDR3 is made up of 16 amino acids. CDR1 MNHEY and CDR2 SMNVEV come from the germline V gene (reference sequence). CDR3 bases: TGTGCCAGCAGTTTCTTAGGGACCCCTGGCGCAGATACGCAGTATTTT. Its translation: CASSFLGTPGADTQYF.

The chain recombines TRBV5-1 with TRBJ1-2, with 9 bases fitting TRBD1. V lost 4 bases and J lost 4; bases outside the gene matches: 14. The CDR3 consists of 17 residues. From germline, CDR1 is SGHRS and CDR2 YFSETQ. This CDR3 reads CASSHRYRGRTLYGYTF. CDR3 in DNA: TGCGCCAGCAGCCACCGATACAGGGGGCGAACTCTCTATGGCTACACCTTC.

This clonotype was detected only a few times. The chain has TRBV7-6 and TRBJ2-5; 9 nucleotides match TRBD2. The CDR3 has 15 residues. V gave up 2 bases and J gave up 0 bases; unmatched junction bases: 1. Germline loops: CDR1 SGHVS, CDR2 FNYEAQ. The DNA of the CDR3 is TGTGCCAGCAGCTTATCTAGCGGGGACCAAGAGACCCAGTACTTC. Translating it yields CASSLSSGDQETQYF.

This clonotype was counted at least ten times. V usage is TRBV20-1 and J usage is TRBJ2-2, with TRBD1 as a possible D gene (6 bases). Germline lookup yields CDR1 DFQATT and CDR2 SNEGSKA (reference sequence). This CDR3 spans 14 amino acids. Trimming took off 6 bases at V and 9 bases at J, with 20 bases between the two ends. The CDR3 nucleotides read TGCAGTGCCCCCCGGGACATAGGTCACCGGGAGCTGTTTTTT. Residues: CSAPRDIGHRELFF.

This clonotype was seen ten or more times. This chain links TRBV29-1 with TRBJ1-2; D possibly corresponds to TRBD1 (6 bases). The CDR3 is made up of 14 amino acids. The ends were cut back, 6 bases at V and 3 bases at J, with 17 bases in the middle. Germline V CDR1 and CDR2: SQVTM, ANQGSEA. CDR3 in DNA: TGCAGCGTCCTTTTCATGTCAGGGGACTATGGCTACACCTTC. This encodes CSVLFMSGDYGYTF.

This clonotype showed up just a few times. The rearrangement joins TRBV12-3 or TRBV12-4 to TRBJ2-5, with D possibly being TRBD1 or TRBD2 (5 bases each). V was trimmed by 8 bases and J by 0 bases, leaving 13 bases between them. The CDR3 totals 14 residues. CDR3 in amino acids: CASQGGPYQETQYF. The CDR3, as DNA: TGTGCCAGCCAGGGCGGGCCATACCAAGAGACCCAGTACTTC.

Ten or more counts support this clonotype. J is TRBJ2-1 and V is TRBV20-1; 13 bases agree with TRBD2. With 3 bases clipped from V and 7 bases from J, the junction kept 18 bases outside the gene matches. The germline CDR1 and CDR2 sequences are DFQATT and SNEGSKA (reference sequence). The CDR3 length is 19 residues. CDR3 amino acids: CSARSGKTGLAGILNEQFF. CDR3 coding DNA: TGCAGTGCTAGGTCGGGGAAAACGGGACTAGCGGGAATCTTGAATGAGCAGTTCTTC.

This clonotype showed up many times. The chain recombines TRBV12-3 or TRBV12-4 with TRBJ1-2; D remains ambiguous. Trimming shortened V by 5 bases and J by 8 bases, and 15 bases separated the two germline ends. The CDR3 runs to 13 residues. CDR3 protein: CASSLSEGFGYTF. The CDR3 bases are TGTGCCAGCAGTCTATCGGAAGGGTTCGGCTACACCTTC.

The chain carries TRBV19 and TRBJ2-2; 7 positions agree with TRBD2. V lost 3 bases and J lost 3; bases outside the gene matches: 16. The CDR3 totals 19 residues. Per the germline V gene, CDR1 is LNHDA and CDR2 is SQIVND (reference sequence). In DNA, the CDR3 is TGTGCCAGTAGTATTCTCGATTTTTGGGCGGGAGAGGACACCGGGGAGCTGTTTTTT. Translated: CASSILDFWAGEDTGELFF.

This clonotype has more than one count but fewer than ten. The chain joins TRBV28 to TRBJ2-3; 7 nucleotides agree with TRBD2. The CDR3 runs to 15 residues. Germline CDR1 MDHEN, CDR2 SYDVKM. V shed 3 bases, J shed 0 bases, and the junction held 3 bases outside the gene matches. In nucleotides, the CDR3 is TGTGCCAGCAGTTTTGGCGGGGGTAGCACAGATACGCAGTATTTT. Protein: CASSFGGGSTDTQYF.

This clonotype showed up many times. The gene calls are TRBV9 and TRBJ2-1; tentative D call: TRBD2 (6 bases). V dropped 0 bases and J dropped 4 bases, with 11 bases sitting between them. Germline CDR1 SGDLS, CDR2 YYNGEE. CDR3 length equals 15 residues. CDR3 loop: CASSVGGGVYNEQFF. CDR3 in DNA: TGTGCCAGCAGCGTAGGGGGAGGTGTGTACAATGAGCAGTTCTTC.

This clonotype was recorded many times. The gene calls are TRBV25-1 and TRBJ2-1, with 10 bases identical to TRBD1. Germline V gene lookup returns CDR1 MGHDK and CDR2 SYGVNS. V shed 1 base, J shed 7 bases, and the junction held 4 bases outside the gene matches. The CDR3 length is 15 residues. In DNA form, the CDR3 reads TGTGCCAGCAGTGAATCGGACAGGGGGGAAAATGAGCAGTTCTTC. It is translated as CASSESDRGENEQFF. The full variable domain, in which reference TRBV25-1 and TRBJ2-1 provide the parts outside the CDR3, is EADIYQTPRYLVIGTGKKITLECSQTMGHDKMYWYQQDPGMELHLIHYSYGVNSTEKGDLSSESTVSRIRTEHFPLTLESARPSHTSQYLCASSESDRGENEQFFGPGTRLTVL.

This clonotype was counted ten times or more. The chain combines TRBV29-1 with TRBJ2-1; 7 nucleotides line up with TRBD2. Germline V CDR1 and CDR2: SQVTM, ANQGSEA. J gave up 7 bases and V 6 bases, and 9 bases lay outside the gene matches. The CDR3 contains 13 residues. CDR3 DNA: TGCAGCGTCCAGCGGGGTTTAGGGAATGAGCAGTTCTTC. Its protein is CSVQRGLGNEQFF.

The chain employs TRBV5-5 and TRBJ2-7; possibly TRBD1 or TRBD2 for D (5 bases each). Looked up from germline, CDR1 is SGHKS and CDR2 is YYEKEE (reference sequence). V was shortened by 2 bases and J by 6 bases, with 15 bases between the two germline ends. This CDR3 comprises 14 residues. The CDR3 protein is CASSFGADTSEQYV. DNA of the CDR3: TGTGCCAGCAGCTTCGGAGCGGACACCTCCGAGCAGTACGTC.

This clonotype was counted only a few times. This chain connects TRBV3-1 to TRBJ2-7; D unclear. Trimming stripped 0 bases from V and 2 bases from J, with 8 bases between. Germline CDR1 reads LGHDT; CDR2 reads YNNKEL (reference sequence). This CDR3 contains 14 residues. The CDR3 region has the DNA TGTGCCAGCAGCCAAGACTACTGGACCTACGAGCAGTACTTC. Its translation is CASSQDYWTYEQYF.

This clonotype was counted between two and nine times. CDR3 nucleotides: TGTGCCAGCAGCCAAGAAGCGACGCACTTGAACACTGAAGCTTTCTTT. Translated: CASSQEATHLNTEAFF. The gene calls are TRBV3-1 and TRBJ1-1; D gene unclear. This CDR3 region has 16 residues. Looked up from germline, CDR1 is LGHDT and CDR2 is YNNKEL (reference sequence). Trimming cost V 0 bases and J 0 bases, with 11 bases left between them.